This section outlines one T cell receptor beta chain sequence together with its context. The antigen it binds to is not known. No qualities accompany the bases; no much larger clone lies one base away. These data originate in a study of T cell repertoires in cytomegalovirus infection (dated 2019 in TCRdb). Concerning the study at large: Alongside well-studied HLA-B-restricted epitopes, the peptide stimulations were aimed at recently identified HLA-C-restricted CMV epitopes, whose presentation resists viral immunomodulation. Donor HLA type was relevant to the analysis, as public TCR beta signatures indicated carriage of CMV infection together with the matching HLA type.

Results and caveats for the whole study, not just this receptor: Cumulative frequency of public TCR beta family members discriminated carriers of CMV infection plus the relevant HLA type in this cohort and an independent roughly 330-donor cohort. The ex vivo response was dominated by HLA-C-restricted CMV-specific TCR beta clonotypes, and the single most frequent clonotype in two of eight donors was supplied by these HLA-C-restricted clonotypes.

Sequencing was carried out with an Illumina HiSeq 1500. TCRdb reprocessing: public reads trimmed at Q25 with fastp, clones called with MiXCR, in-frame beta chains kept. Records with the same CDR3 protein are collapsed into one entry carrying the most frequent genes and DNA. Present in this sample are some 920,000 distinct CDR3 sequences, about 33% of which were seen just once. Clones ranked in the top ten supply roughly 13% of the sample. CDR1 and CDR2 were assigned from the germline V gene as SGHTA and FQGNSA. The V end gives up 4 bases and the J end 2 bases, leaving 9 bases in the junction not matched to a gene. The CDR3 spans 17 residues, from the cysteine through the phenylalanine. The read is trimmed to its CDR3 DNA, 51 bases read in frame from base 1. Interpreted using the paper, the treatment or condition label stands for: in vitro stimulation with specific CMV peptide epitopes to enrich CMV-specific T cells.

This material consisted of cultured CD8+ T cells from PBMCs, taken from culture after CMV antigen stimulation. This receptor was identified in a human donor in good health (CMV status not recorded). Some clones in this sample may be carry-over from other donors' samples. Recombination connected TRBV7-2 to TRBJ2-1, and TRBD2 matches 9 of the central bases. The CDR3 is CASSSLRGGGAYNEQFF. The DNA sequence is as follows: TGTGCCAGCAGCTCCCTCAGGGGCGGGGGGGCCTACAATGAGCAGTTCTTC.